Only a few counts were recorded for the clone carrying this TCR beta chain. The antigen remains unidentified. Russia was home to the donors, healthy Caucasian individuals aged roughly 6 to 100. CDR3 size: 14 residues. The J segment lost 4 bases and the V segment lost 5 bases, leaving 5 bases of the junction unmatched. Germline CDR1 and CDR2: SGDLS and YYNGEE. The use of a sample-barcoded 5' primer and a J-beta primer mix characterized a second PCR of about 6 to 12 cycles. TCRdb analysed the 5' RACE reads with MiXCR anew, one entry per CDR3 protein. The sample yields 550,000 to 750,000 distinct CDR3 sequences, around 21% seen once. The sample originates from a study of blood T cells in healthy people across ages. Regarding the study as a whole: PBMCs that were unsorted prevented a conclusive naive versus antigen-experienced comparison. Diversity figures derived from one million T cells were judged to underestimate the true value. Age showed a roughly linear inverse relationship with TCR beta diversity per million T cells.

V gene TRBV9 combines with J gene TRBJ2-5; TRBD2 aligns across 10 bases. Sequencing was carried out using blood. This clonotype was obtained from a man in his sixties or seventies in good health. CDR3 sequence (DNA): TGTGCCAGCAGTCAGGGACTAGCGAGAGAGACCCAGTACTTC. Its translation is CASSQGLARETQYF.